Below, 25 T cell receptor beta chains from the same sample are listed, as sequenced in a study of blood T cell repertoires in COVID-19. Sequencing was performed with immunoSEQ multiplex PCR; in TCRdb, only in-frame clones are kept and a portion is missing. In the table there are roughly 130,000 clones, approximately 87% of which are singletons. Sequenced material: peripheral blood. Every receptor here comes from a woman between 55 and 75 years old with acute or convalescent COVID-19.

V gene TRBV19 combines with J gene TRBJ2-3; TRBD1 aligns across 10 bases. Unmatched junction bases numbered 4, after V lost 6 bases and J lost 4 bases. Germline CDR1 is LNHDA and CDR2 is SQIVND (reference sequence). This CDR3 is 14 amino acids long. Here the CDR3 DNA reads TGTGCCAGTAGAGACAGGGGGCGCGCAGATACGCAGTATTTT. Its protein product is CASRDRGRADTQYF.

This clone appeared a single time. The CDR3 reads CASSLDRHTTDTQYF. The CDR3 DNA sequence: TGTGCCAGCAGCCTCGACAGGCATACCACAGATACGCAGTATTTT. The V call is TRBV5-4, the J call TRBJ2-3; maybe TRBD1 (6 bases). Germline loops: CDR1 SGHNT, CDR2 YYREEE (reference sequence). Trimming took off 4 bases at V and 2 bases at J, with 14 bases between the two ends. This CDR3 is 15 amino acids long.

The chain carries TRBV6-6 and TRBJ2-5; D might be TRBD2 (6 bases). The CDR3 totals 11 residues. The germline V and J ends were trimmed by 5 bases and 9 bases, with 10 bases remaining between them. Looked up from germline, CDR1 is MNHNY and CDR2 is SVGAGI (reference sequence). The CDR3 region is CASSGREAQYF. The CDR3 region has the DNA TGTGCCAGCAGTGGCAGGGAGGCCCAGTACTTC.

This chain connects TRBV10-3 to TRBJ1-2, with D unresolved. Germline loops: CDR1 ENHRY, CDR2 SYGVKD. CDR3 length: 14 residues. V was shortened by 8 bases and J by 5 bases, with 18 bases between the two germline ends. In DNA form, the CDR3 reads TGTGCCATCGGCGACGGGAGGTCATCTTATGGCTACACCTTC. The encoded protein is CAIGDGRSSYGYTF.

The rearrangement links TRBV30 to TRBJ1-2, with TRBD1 matching over 9 bases. The CDR3 extends over 14 amino acids. The germline gives CDR1 GTSNPN, CDR2 SVGIG (reference sequence). After removal of 3 bases from V and 4 bases from J, the junction contained 6 bases not matched to a gene. The CDR3 DNA follows: TGTGCCTGGAGAGGGGACAGGGACTTCTATGGCTACACCTTC. As protein: CAWRGDRDFYGYTF.

This chain links TRBV19 with TRBJ1-2; D call uncertain. V was cut by 2 bases and J by 9 bases, with 10 bases left in between. The germline gives CDR1 LNHDA, CDR2 SQIVND (reference sequence). This CDR3 is built from 12 residues. DNA of the CDR3: TGTGCCAGTAGTATATCTGGCACTAGCTACACCTTC. Protein: CASSISGTSYTF.

Of note for this clone: The same CDR3 also results from other DNA sequences found in this sample. The chain has TRBV5-1 and TRBJ1-4; D unresolved. Germline loops: CDR1 SGHRS, CDR2 YFSETQ. CDR3 length: 14 amino acids. The germline V and J ends were trimmed by 0 bases and 8 bases, with 11 bases remaining between them. The CDR3 coding sequence is TGCGCCAGCAGCTTGGAGCGTGGTGGGGAAAAACTGTTTTTT. It is translated as CASSLERGGEKLFF.

The V gene is TRBV28, the J gene TRBJ1-2; a possible D gene is TRBD1 (5 bases). Germline V gene sequence: CDR1 MDHEN, CDR2 SYDVKM. Trimming shortened V by 5 bases and J by 5 bases, and 18 bases separated the two germline ends. The CDR3 sequence is 15 residues long. The DNA for the CDR3 is TGTGCCAGCAGTGTCGGGGGGGTGGTTGGTTATGGCTACACCTTC. Residues: CASSVGGVVGYGYTF.

In its sample, this clone was seen a few times. CDR3 nucleotide sequence: TGCAGCGTTACGGGGGGAAGTACTAATGAAAAACTGTTTTTT. Amino acids: CSVTGGSTNEKLFF. The chain uses TRBV29-1 and TRBJ1-4, with D tentatively TRBD1 (5 bases). V gave up 5 bases and J gave up 2 bases, with 12 bases separating them. This CDR3 comprises 14 residues. Germline assignment: CDR1 SQVTM and CDR2 ANQGSEA.

The chain employs TRBV5-4 and TRBJ1-2; TRBD1 matches 7 bases. V gave up 4 bases and J gave up 2 bases; unmatched junction bases: 2. Per the germline V gene, CDR1 is SGHNT and CDR2 is YYREEE (reference sequence). CDR3 length equals 13 residues. The CDR3 bases are TGTGCCAGCAGCATACAGGGGAACTATGGCTACACCTTC. Its protein is CASSIQGNYGYTF.

The chain combines TRBV19 with TRBJ1-5, with D tentatively TRBD1 (6 bases). The CDR3 totals 15 residues. Trimming took off 6 bases at V and 4 bases at J, with 16 bases between the two ends. CDR1 is LNHDA, CDR2 SQIVND, per germline (reference sequence). The CDR3 region is CASRTWDTKNQPQHF. CDR3 DNA sequence: TGTGCCAGTAGGACCTGGGACACCAAGAATCAGCCCCAGCATTTT.

The chain recombines TRBV10-1 with TRBJ1-1; possibly TRBD1 for D (5 bases). The V gene lost 10 bases and the J gene lost 2 bases, with 14 bases spanning the gap. The CDR3 sequence is 13 residues long. CDR1 and CDR2 from the germline V gene are WNHNN and SYGVQD (reference sequence). The CDR3 here is CATTDSTNTEAFF. The CDR3, as DNA: TGCGCCACTACCGACAGCACAAACACTGAAGCTTTCTTT.

The J gene is TRBJ1-5, the V gene TRBV27; 7 bases are a match to TRBD1. The CDR3 sequence is 14 residues long. V shed 6 bases, J shed 7 bases, and the junction held 9 bases outside the gene matches. In germline, CDR1 is MNHEY, CDR2 SMNVEV (reference sequence). Here the CDR3 reads CASRLTGRQQPQHF. Here the CDR3 DNA reads TGTGCCAGCAGGCTGACAGGGCGGCAACAGCCCCAGCATTTT.

The V and J genes are TRBV2 and TRBJ1-2; D call uncertain. The germline gives CDR1 SNHLY, CDR2 FYNNEI. V was clipped by 6 bases and J by 6 bases, with 11 bases between them. There are 12 residues in the CDR3. The CDR3 spells CASSPHSDGYTF. DNA of the CDR3: TGTGCCAGCAGCCCACATTCAGATGGCTACACCTTC.

This chain uses TRBV4-2 with TRBJ1-5, with TRBD1 matching 9 bases. Trimming took 1 base from V and 5 from J; bases not matched to a gene: 9. Per the germline V gene, CDR1 is LGHNA and CDR2 is YNFKEQ. The CDR3 is 17 residues long. CDR3 nucleotide sequence: TGTGCCAGCAGCCAAGTGTCTACAGGGGGCTATGATCAGCCCCAGCATTTT. Protein sequence: CASSQVSTGGYDQPQHF.

The genes are TRBV5-4 and TRBJ2-3; 8 bases fit TRBD1. Germline V gene data show CDR1 as SGHNT and CDR2 as YYREEE (reference sequence). The CDR3 has 16 amino acids. With 1 base clipped from V and 2 bases from J, the junction kept 6 bases outside the gene matches. The CDR3 protein is CASSLKAGGPTDTQYF. In DNA, the CDR3 is TGTGCCAGCAGCTTGAAGGCAGGGGGCCCCACAGATACGCAGTATTTT.

The chain has TRBV30 and TRBJ2-3; D possibly corresponds to TRBD1 (5 bases). Per the germline V gene, CDR1 is GTSNPN and CDR2 is SVGIG (reference sequence). The CDR3 covers 14 residues. V lost 1 base and J 0 bases, leaving 8 bases between the germline ends. In DNA, the CDR3 is TGTGCCTGGAGTGCTGGGGCCAGCACAGATACGCAGTATTTT. This gives the protein CAWSAGASTDTQYF. Full variable domain (remainder filled in from reference TRBV30 and TRBJ2-3): SQTIHQWPATLVQPVGSPLSLECTVEGTSNPNLYWYRQAAGRGLQLLFYSVGIGQISSEVPQNLSASRPQDRQFILSSKKLLLSDSGFYLCAWSAGASTDTQYFGPGTRLTVL.

The chain combines TRBV30 with TRBJ1-4, with D tentatively TRBD1 (5 bases). This CDR3 contains 13 residues. Germline V gene lookup returns CDR1 GTSNPN and CDR2 SVGIG (reference sequence). The CDR3 reads CAFPRDSNGKLFF. The CDR3 DNA follows: TGTGCTTTTCCCCGGGACTCCAACGGAAAACTGTTTTTT.

The chain joins TRBV29-1 to TRBJ1-1, with D possibly being TRBD1 (6 bases). Trimming took off 6 bases at V and 2 bases at J, with 16 bases between the two ends. The CDR3 covers 14 residues. The V gene's germline CDR1 is SQVTM and CDR2 ANQGSEA. The DNA for the CDR3 is TGCAGCGTGGAAATCAACAGGGTCAACACTGAAGCTTTCTTT. It is translated as CSVEINRVNTEAFF.

V and J are TRBV7-9 and TRBJ1-1, with a possible D match to TRBD1 (5 bases). Trimming removed 3 bases at V and 5 bases at J, with 16 bases between. Germline values: CDR1 SEHNR, CDR2 FQNEAQ (reference sequence). The CDR3 spans 15 residues. CDR3 sequence (DNA): TGTGCCAGCAGCTTCCCGTCCGGGGGAACGACTGAAGCTTTCTTT. Encoded protein: CASSFPSGGTTEAFF.

This clone appeared once. Compared with germline, one end of the junction differs, possibly owing to a read error. J is TRBJ1-2 and V is TRBV6-2 or TRBV6-3; D ambiguous. Germline values: CDR1 MNHEY, CDR2 SVGEGT. The CDR3 spans 12 residues. The CDR3 loop is CASSYSGSGSAF. CDR3 DNA: TGTGCCAGCAGTTACTCGGGGAGTGGCTCCGCCTTC.

The V call is TRBV28, the J call TRBJ1-2; tentative D call: TRBD1 (5 bases). The V and J ends lost 6 bases and 4 bases respectively, with 12 bases between them. CDR1 is MDHEN and CDR2 is SYDVKM in the germline V gene. The CDR3 length is 13 residues. In DNA form, the CDR3 reads TGTGCCAGCAGCCCAGGGTTTCGCTATGGCTACACCTTC. Translating gives CASSPGFRYGYTF.

The chain employs TRBV6-2 or TRBV6-3 and TRBJ1-5; a possible D gene is TRBD1 (5 bases). Trimming cost V 5 bases and J 0 bases, with 11 bases left between them. The germline V gene encodes CDR1 MNHEY and CDR2 SVGEGT. This CDR3 has 15 amino acids. CDR3 sequence (DNA): TGTGCCAGCAGTCACCTTACAGGTAGCAATCAGCCCCAGCATTTT. Translation gives CASSHLTGSNQPQHF.

V and J are TRBV27 and TRBJ2-5, with 10 positions matching TRBD2. The V gene end was trimmed by 8 bases and the J gene end by 2 bases; junction bases not matched to a gene: 2. CDR1 is MNHEY and CDR2 is SMNVEV in the germline V gene (reference sequence). CDR3 size: 13 residues. As DNA, the CDR3 is TGTGCCAGCGGGGGACTAGCGCAAGAGACCCAGTACTTC. It specifies CASGGLAQETQYF.

On this clone: Other DNA variants within this sample encode the same CDR3. This chain connects TRBV28 to TRBJ1-1; possibly TRBD1 for D (6 bases). Trimming cost V 2 bases and J 5 bases, with 12 bases left between them. The CDR3 length is 14 residues. The germline gives CDR1 MDHEN, CDR2 SYDVKM. The chain's CDR3 is CASSLIGGRTEAFF. In DNA form, the CDR3 reads TGTGCCAGCAGTTTAATAGGGGGTAGAACTGAAGCTTTCTTT.